These 18 T cell receptor beta chains were sequenced from one sample in a study of blood T cell repertoires in COVID-19. The protocol was immunoSEQ multiplex PCR, while the TCRdb copy is restricted to in-frame clones and leaves out a portion. Among around 68,000 clones, approximately 93% were seen once, and the ten largest hold less than 3.5%. The sample comprised peripheral blood. The source of these receptors is a man in his 70s with active COVID-19.

The chain combines TRBV21-1 with TRBJ1-3. TRBV21-1 is a pseudogene segment. This CDR3 region has 15 residues. In nucleotides, the CDR3 is TGTGCCAGTCCGCGCGGGCGGTACTCTGGAAACACCATATATTTT. This gives the protein CASPRGRYSGNTIYF.

This clone has a single count. The chain recombines TRBV5-4 with TRBJ2-3, with D possibly TRBD1 on 5 matching bases. The CDR3 runs 13 residues. Trimming stripped 7 bases from V and 6 bases from J, with 15 bases between. CDR1 and CDR2 from the germline V gene are SGHNT and YYREEE (reference sequence). CDR3 protein: CASQTQGLDTQYF. As DNA, the CDR3 is TGTGCCAGCCAGACGCAGGGTCTGGATACGCAGTATTTT.

This clone showed up just once. The chain couples TRBV10-2 to TRBJ1-2, with 10 bases identical to TRBD1. Losses at the gene ends were 7 bases for V and 3 bases for J; bases not matched to a gene: 11. CDR3 length: 16 residues. Per germline, CDR1 WSHSY and CDR2 SAAADI. The CDR3 sequence: CASKLPTTGGDYGYTF. As DNA, the CDR3 is TGCGCCAGCAAGCTCCCCACGACAGGGGGCGACTATGGCTACACCTTC.

The CDR3 DNA follows: TGTGCCAGCAGCTCGACAGGGTACGGTCAGCCCCAGCATTTT. Protein: CASSSTGYGQPQHF. This sequence joins TRBV7-8 and TRBJ1-5, with 7 bases that match TRBD1. Unmatched junction bases numbered 6, after V lost 4 bases and J lost 6 bases. Looked up from germline, CDR1 is SGHVS and CDR2 is FQNEAQ. This CDR3 spans 14 amino acids.

This clone was counted a few times. This rearrangement joins TRBV9 to TRBJ2-5; the D is unclear. Trimming cost V 0 bases and J 1 base, with 13 bases left between them. In germline, CDR1 is SGDLS, CDR2 YYNGEE. CDR3 length: 16 residues. Written as DNA, the CDR3 is TGTGCCAGCAGCGTAGATCTAGAGACTTCCCAAGAGACCCAGTACTTC. Protein product: CASSVDLETSQETQYF.

This chain connects TRBV20-1 to TRBJ2-6, with a possible D match to TRBD1 (6 bases). This CDR3 has 16 residues. The ends were cut back, 3 bases at V and 2 bases at J, with 14 bases in the middle. Germline assignment: CDR1 DFQATT and CDR2 SNEGSKA (reference sequence). This chain's CDR3 is CSASSGDGPGANVLTF. The CDR3 DNA reads TGCAGTGCTAGTTCAGGGGACGGCCCTGGGGCCAACGTCCTGACTTTC.

The chain has TRBV7-3 and TRBJ1-2, with 7 nucleotides matching TRBD1. Germline V lookup: CDR1 SGHTA, CDR2 FQGTGA. CDR3 length equals 14 residues. Losses at the gene ends were 0 bases for V and 7 bases for J; bases not matched to a gene: 5. The chain's CDR3 is CASSLTGTESGYTF. The CDR3 nucleotides are TGTGCCAGCAGCTTAACGGGGACAGAGAGTGGCTACACCTTC. The full variable domain, with the rest looked up from reference TRBV7-3 and TRBJ1-2, is GAGVSQTPSNKVTEKGKYVELRCDPISGHTALYWYRQSLGQGPEFLIYFQGTGAADDSGLPNDRFFAVRPEGSVSTLKIQRTERGDSAVYLCASSLTGTESGYTFGSGTRLTVV.

V and J are TRBV7-2 and TRBJ2-7; TRBD1 aligns across 9 bases. There are 15 residues in the CDR3. V lost 5 bases to trimming and J lost 0 bases; unmatched junction nucleotides: 5. Per the germline V gene, CDR1 is SGHTA and CDR2 is FQGNSA. Written as DNA, the CDR3 is TGTGCCAGCAGCCCGGGACAGGGCCTCTCCTACGAGCAGTACTTC. Protein: CASSPGQGLSYEQYF.

The chain carries TRBV5-1 and TRBJ2-1; weak D call: TRBD1 (6 bases). Per the germline V gene, CDR1 is SGHRS and CDR2 is YFSETQ. Trimming shortened V by 1 base and J by 8 bases, and 16 bases separated the two germline ends. The CDR3 runs 15 residues. For the CDR3, the DNA is TGCGCCAGCAGCTTGTTCCAGGGGTCGGTCGATGAGCAGTTCTTC. Translated: CASSLFQGSVDEQFF.

The rearrangement uses TRBV20-1 and TRBJ2-7; the D gene is possibly TRBD1 (6 bases). Trimming removed 3 bases at V and 7 bases at J, with 16 bases between. CDR3 length: 13 amino acids. Looked up from germline, CDR1 is DFQATT and CDR2 is SNEGSKA (reference sequence). The CDR3 nucleotides are TGCAGTGCTAGTGTCCGGACAGCTGGGGAGCAGTACGTC. It yields the protein CSASVRTAGEQYV.

The gene calls are TRBV7-2 and TRBJ1-2; the D gene is possibly TRBD1 (6 bases). CDR1 SGHTA and CDR2 FQGNSA come from the germline V gene. V dropped 5 bases and J dropped 8 bases, with 12 bases sitting between them. This CDR3 contains 12 residues. The CDR3 sequence is CASSENRVGYTF. CDR3 bases: TGTGCCAGCAGCGAAAACAGGGTCGGCTACACCTTC.

The chain links TRBV11-3 to TRBJ1-1; D perhaps matches TRBD1 (5 bases). Trimming removed 4 bases from V and 2 bases from J, with 8 bases in between. This CDR3 has 13 amino acids. Germline CDR1 is SGHNT and CDR2 is YENEEA. The DNA for the CDR3 is TGTGCCAGCAGCTCTGACAGCAACACTGAAGCTTTCTTT. Amino acid sequence: CASSSDSNTEAFF.

This clone was seen a handful of times. The chain is built from TRBV27 and TRBJ2-1, with D maybe TRBD2 (6 bases). Germline V gene lookup returns CDR1 MNHEY and CDR2 SMNVEV (reference sequence). The CDR3 spans 14 residues. V dropped 3 bases and J dropped 2 bases, with 8 bases sitting between them. In DNA, the CDR3 is TGTGCCAGCAGTTTCGGGGGAACCTACAATGAGCAGTTCTTC. Residues: CASSFGGTYNEQFF.

The chain employs TRBV14 and TRBJ1-4, with unresolved D. V was shortened by 1 base and J by 7 bases, with 13 bases between the two germline ends. Germline CDR1 and CDR2: SGHDN and FVKESK. CDR3 length: 15 amino acids. Here the CDR3 reads CASSQGGLLAEKLFF. As DNA, the CDR3 is TGTGCCAGCAGCCAAGGAGGGTTGTTGGCTGAAAAACTGTTTTTT.

The chain has TRBV19 and TRBJ2-7, with TRBD2 as a possible D gene (5 bases). The CDR3 covers 14 residues. Germline V gene lookup returns CDR1 LNHDA and CDR2 SQIVND (reference sequence). V lost 4 bases and J 2 bases, leaving 12 bases between the germline ends. The CDR3 protein is CASSKRTPPYEQYF. The CDR3 bases are TGTGCCAGTAGTAAGCGGACTCCACCCTACGAGCAGTACTTC.

This chain uses TRBV4-1 with TRBJ1-4; no definite D call. The germline CDR1 and CDR2 sequences are MGHRA and YSYEKL. This CDR3 is 16 amino acids long. V dropped 4 bases and J dropped 7 bases, with 19 bases sitting between them. The chain's CDR3 is CASSRPTSERREKLFF. CDR3 bases: TGCGCCAGCAGCCGGCCGACCAGTGAGCGACGTGAAAAACTGTTTTTT.

V gene TRBV19 combines with J gene TRBJ2-3; 7 bases match TRBD1. The CDR3 extends over 15 amino acids. Trimming cost V 6 bases and J 2 bases; bases outside gene matches: 8. CDR1 LNHDA and CDR2 SQIVND come from the germline V gene (reference sequence). CDR3 sequence: CASSPYRGVTDTQYF. Written as DNA, the CDR3 is TGTGCCAGTAGCCCCTACAGGGGAGTCACAGATACGCAGTATTTT.

CDR3 nucleotide sequence: TGTGCCAGTAACGGGGGACAGGGAGGCGAGCAGTACTTC. Encoded protein: CASNGGQGGEQYF. The V and J genes are TRBV19 and TRBJ2-7; 9 nucleotides line up with TRBD1. J lost 6 bases, V lost 7 bases, and 7 bases had no gene match. CDR3 length: 13 amino acids. CDR1 is LNHDA and CDR2 is SQIVND in the germline V gene (reference sequence).